This T cell receptor beta chain emerged from a study of response to subunit inactivated influenza vaccine. The study's findings and limits: It was the authors' suggestion that each seasonal influenza vaccination recruits few new T cells.

TCRdb used MiXCR to reprocess the RT-PCR reads, holding one entry per CDR3 protein. The sample gives 650,000 to 800,000 distinct CDR3 sequences, 15% to 20% of which show up once; 9.5% to 13% is in the top ten. About this clonotype itself: Its antigen remains unknown.

The sequence was obtained from a man aged 45-65 years who received an inactivated influenza vaccine. The sequences come from PBMCs from blood, collected about 5 days after vaccination.

The CDR3 DNA reads TGTGCCAGCAGCTTACGGGGAACAGGGACCAAACGAAATACGCAGTATTTT. Translated, it gives CASSLRGTGTKRNTQYF. This sequence joins TRBV7-9 and TRBJ2-3; tentatively, D is TRBD1 (6 bases). CDR1 SEHNR and CDR2 FQNEAQ come from the germline V gene (reference sequence). This CDR3 is 17 amino acids long. Trimming removed 2 bases from V and 7 bases from J, with 22 bases in between.